A selection of T cell receptor beta chains follows, all from one sample in a study of memory CD4+ T cells and cytomegalovirus serostatus. Profiling relied on immunoSEQ multiplex PCR, and the TCRdb table lists in-frame clones only, not all of them. Of around 53,000 clones listed, approximately 82% are singletons. Material: memory CD4+ T cells from blood. These receptors were obtained from an adult in good health and CMV-seropositive. Each CDR3 is given with its conserved first and last residue. A D gene is named only where the DNA matches it firmly. Clone size is shown for a subset of rows, as once, few, many or a class of expanded clone.

j_gene,v_gene,d_gene,abundance,CDR3nt,CDR3aa
TRBJ1-3,TRBV12-5,-,-,TGTGCTAGTGGGTCGCGGAGTAACACCATATATTTT,CASGSRSNTIYF
TRBJ2-3,TRBV11-2,TRBD2,-,TGTGCCAGCACTCCTGGGGGGGGGAGCACAGATACGCAGTATTTT,CASTPGGGSTDTQYF
TRBJ2-2,TRBV2,-,-,TGTGCCAGCAATCCCCCGTCCGCCCTCGGGGAGCTGTTTTTT,CASNPPSALGELFF
TRBJ2-7,TRBV14,TRBD1,few,TGTGCCAGCAGCCAAGACGGGACAGTCCTCGGCGAGCAGTACTTC,CASSQDGTVLGEQYF
TRBJ2-4,TRBV6-5,-,-,TGTGCCAGCAGTTACAAGGGGGTGGGCAAAAACATTCAGTACTTC,CASSYKGVGKNIQYF
TRBJ1-3,TRBV30,TRBD1,-,TGTGCCTGGACAGGGGGGACCGACACCATATATTTT,CAWTGGTDTIYF
TRBJ1-1,TRBV7-8,TRBD1,-,TGTGCCAGCAGCGCGGACAGGGGGCGTTCGTCCCTAGAAGCTTTCTTT,CASSADRGRSSLEAFF
TRBJ2-1,TRBV7-3,TRBD1,-,TGTGCCAGCAGTCGGGACAGGGGTGGGAATGAGCAGTTCTTC,CASSRDRGGNEQFF
TRBJ1-2,TRBV7-2,-,-,TGTGCCAGCAGCTTAGAGGGGGGGCCGTGGGATGGCTACACCTTC,CASSLEGGPWDGYTF
TRBJ1-1,TRBV7-9,-,-,TGTGCCAGCAGCCCCAGGACGGGGTTAAGTGAAGCTTTCTTT,CASSPRTGLSEAFF
TRBJ2-2,TRBV29-1,-,-,TGCAGCGTGTCCCTAGCGAGAGGGAACACCGGGGAGCTGTTTTTT,CSVSLARGNTGELFF
TRBJ2-2,TRBV11-2,-,few,TGTGCCAGCAGCTTAGATCGGAGAACCGGGGAGCTGTTTTTT,CASSLDRRTGELFF
TRBJ2-2,TRBV5-1,-,-,TGCGCCAGCGGACCAGGGACGTTCGCCGGGGAGCTGTTTTTT,CASGPGTFAGELFF
TRBJ2-7,TRBV7-9,TRBD1,-,TGTGCCAGCAGCCGGGGACAGGGGGCGACCTACGAGCAGTACTTC,CASSRGQGATYEQYF
TRBJ1-1,TRBV19,-,-,TGTGCCAGTAGAACCCCGGGGAAGGGAAGTGAAGCTTTCTTT,CASRTPGKGSEAFF
TRBJ2-7,TRBV13,TRBD1,-,TGTGCCAGCAGCCGGGACAGACCGACCTACGAGCAGTACTTC,CASSRDRPTYEQYF
TRBJ2-5,TRBV7-9,TRBD2,-,TGTGCCAGCAGCTCGTCACTAGCGAGGCAAGAGACCCAGTACTTC,CASSSSLARQETQYF
TRBJ2-5,TRBV6-1,-,-,TGTGCCAGCACCAAAGGAGGGGTTCCTATTGAGACCCAGTACTTC,CASTKGGVPIETQYF
TRBJ2-3,TRBV7-8,-,-,TGTGCCAGCAGCTTAGGATTGGGGGGAGATACGCAGTATTTT,CASSLGLGGDTQYF
TRBJ2-2,TRBV7-3,TRBD2,few,TGTGCCAGCAGCCCGTCGGGACTAGCGACGAACACCGGGGAGCTGTTTTTT,CASSPSGLATNTGELFF
TRBJ2-3,TRBV5-4,-,-,TGTGCCAGCAGCTTCGGGACGCTCCCGTACACGCAGTATTTT,CASSFGTLPYTQYF
TRBJ2-2,TRBV5-1,-,-,TGCGCCAGCAGCTCGACAGGGAACACCGGGGAGCTGTTTTTT,CASSSTGNTGELFF
TRBJ1-1,TRBV6-1,-,-,TGTGCCAGCAGCGTTCACAGCGTTAACACTGAAGCTTTCTTT,CASSVHSVNTEAFF
TRBJ1-1,TRBV6-5,-,-,TGTGCCAGCAGTTCCCCCCGGGGGAACACTGAAGCTTTCTTT,CASSSPRGNTEAFF
TRBJ1-2,TRBV7-9,-,-,TGTGCCAGCAGCTTAGTAGGCGGCCCGGGAGGCTACACCTTC,CASSLVGGPGGYTF
TRBJ1-1,TRBV11-2,-,once,TGTGCCAGCAGCCCTAATATGAACACTGAAGCTTTCTTT,CASSPNMNTEAFF
TRBJ2-2,TRBV5-4,TRBD2,-,TGTGCCAGCAGCCTGGGACTAGCGGCTTTGAACACCGGGGAGCTGTTTTTT,CASSLGLAALNTGELFF
TRBJ1-5,TRBV2,-,-,TGTGCCAGCGGTCTCACGCGGGGCCAGCCCCAGCATTTT,CASGLTRGQPQHF
TRBJ1-5,TRBV7-8,-,-,TGTGCCAGCAGCTTAGGTCGAAGCGACAAAAGTTCCCTTAATCAGCCCCAGCATTTT,CASSLGRSDKSSLNQPQHF
TRBJ1-1,TRBV7-9,-,-,TGTGCCAGCAGCCTAACAGGGTCCGTTGGGTCTGAAGCTTTCTTT,CASSLTGSVGSEAFF
TRBJ1-1,TRBV28,-,few,TGTGCCAGCAGAAACGATGACAGGAACACTGAAGCTTTCTTT,CASRNDDRNTEAFF
TRBJ1-5,TRBV6-4,TRBD1,once,TGTGCCAGCAGTGCCGGGACAGGGACACTCCAGCATTTT,CASSAGTGTLQHF
TRBJ2-7,TRBV6-1,-,-,TGTGCCAGTACTTTCGGGACCGCTAGCTCCTACGAGCAGTACTTC,CASTFGTASSYEQYF
TRBJ2-2,TRBV7-2,-,-,TGTGCCAGCAGCCGTGGGACATCGAACACCGGGGAGCTGTTTTTT,CASSRGTSNTGELFF
TRBJ1-1,TRBV18,-,-,TGTGCCAGCTCAACCGGACAGCCGAACACTGAAGCTTTCTTT,CASSTGQPNTEAFF
TRBJ1-5,TRBV28,-,medium-sized,TGTGCCAGCAGTTCGCCCCACCAGATAGCACCCCAGCATTTT,CASSSPHQIAPQHF
TRBJ1-4,TRBV6-6,-,-,TGTGCCGCCGGGCGAGCGGACGCAACTAATGAAAAACTGTTTTTT,CAAGRADATNEKLFF
TRBJ1-4,TRBV4-3,TRBD1,-,TGCGCCAGCAGCCAAGATCTCCCCGGGACAGCTAATGAAAAACTGTTTTTT,CASSQDLPGTANEKLFF
TRBJ1-1,TRBV5-1,TRBD1,-,TGCGCCAGCAGCTCGTCAGGGGGCGACACTGAAGCTTTCTTT,CASSSSGGDTEAFF
TRBJ2-2,TRBV19,-,-,TGTGCCAGTACTCTCTGGGAGGGGGCTACCGGGGAGCTGTTTTTT,CASTLWEGATGELFF
TRBJ2-2,TRBV4-3,TRBD2,once,TGCGCCAGCAGCCCTTGGGGGGGTGGACTAGCGGGAGGAAGGAGGGCCGGGGAGCTGTTTTTT,CASSPWGGGLAGGRRAGELFF
TRBJ2-3,TRBV7-2,-,-,TGTGCCAGCAGCTTAGTTGGTAGCGGCACAGATACGCAGTATTTT,CASSLVGSGTDTQYF
TRBJ1-5,TRBV28,-,-,TGTGCCAGCAAGTATAGCAATCAGCCCCAGCATTTT,CASKYSNQPQHF
TRBJ1-2,TRBV5-4,-,-,TGTGCCAGCAGCGTGGCGGGGGCCTATGGCTACACCTTC,CASSVAGAYGYTF
TRBJ1-6,TRBV7-2,TRBD1,-,TGTGCCAGCAGATATACAGGGGGGGGTTCACCCCTCCACTTT,CASRYTGGGSPLHF
TRBJ2-7,TRBV28,TRBD2,once,TGTGCCAGCAGTGTACGGGAGGCCGAGCAGTACTTC,CASSVREAEQYF
TRBJ1-5,TRBV4-2,-,-,TGTGCCAGCAGCCAAGATCGGGCTTCCAATCAGTCCCAGCATTTT,CASSQDRASNQSQHF
TRBJ2-3,TRBV18,TRBD2,few,TGTGCCAGCTCCACTAGCGGGAGCACAGATACGCAGTATTTT,CASSTSGSTDTQYF
TRBJ2-7,TRBV30,-,-,TGTGCCTGGAGAAAAATCAGGGAAGGCGAGCAGTACTTC,CAWRKIREGEQYF
TRBJ1-2,TRBV7-2,-,-,TGTGCCAGCAGCTTAGTGGTGGGCTCGCATGGCTACACCTTC,CASSLVVGSHGYTF
TRBJ1-5,TRBV12-5,TRBD1,few,TGTGCTAGTGGTTGGTCCGGGACAGGTTATTATAGCAATCAGCCCCAGCATTTT,CASGWSGTGYYSNQPQHF
TRBJ2-7,TRBV2,TRBD1,-,TGTGCCAGCAGTGAGACAGGGAGCCTCTCCTACGAGCAGTACTTC,CASSETGSLSYEQYF
TRBJ1-1,TRBV27,-,few,TGTGCCAGCAGTCCCCGAGGAGGGTGGTACTCTGAAGCTTTCTTT,CASSPRGGWYSEAFF
TRBJ2-7,TRBV28,-,-,TGTGCCAGCGGTACTTTCGCCTACGAGCAGTACTTC,CASGTFAYEQYF
TRBJ2-5,TRBV7-8,TRBD1,-,TGTGCCAGCAGCACCCGGGACAGGTTCCAAGAGACCCAGTACTTC,CASSTRDRFQETQYF
TRBJ2-1,TRBV27,TRBD2,-,TGTGCCAGCAGTTTTGAGGTAGCGGGGGGGCCCAATGAGCAGTTCTTC,CASSFEVAGGPNEQFF
TRBJ1-3,TRBV9,-,-,TGTGCCAGCAGCGTGGGGGCTCTTTTCTCTGGAAACACCATATATTTT,CASSVGALFSGNTIYF
TRBJ2-7,TRBV19,TRBD1,-,TGTGCCAGTAGCAGGGACAGGGGCGGCTACGAGCAGTACTTC,CASSRDRGGYEQYF
TRBJ2-1,TRBV7-2,-,once,TGTGCCAGCAGCTTAGCGGGTAACAATGAGCAGTTCTTC,CASSLAGNNEQFF
TRBJ2-7,TRBV27,TRBD1,once,TGTGCCAGCAGTTCCCCGACAGGGGGTTCCTACGAGCAGTACTTC,CASSSPTGGSYEQYF